These T cell receptor beta chains were read from a single sample in a study of CD8+CD57+ T cells in acquired aplastic anemia. TCRdb itself ran the reads through MiXCR, one entry per CDR3 protein. The data show just over 400,000 distinct CDR3 sequences, with about 70% seen just once and 3.5% to 4.5% held by the top ten. The material sequenced was sorted CD4+, CD8+, or CD8+CD57+ T cells (not recorded which) from PBMCs. The receptors derive from a human donor in good health, serving as a control. Both conserved end residues are part of each CDR3. A D gene is named only where the DNA matches it firmly. For some rows the clone size is stated as once, few or many, or as a class when expanded; others skip it.

v_call	j_call	clone_size	d_call	cdr3_aa	cdr3_nt
TRBV12-3/TRBV12-4	TRBJ1-5	.	.	CASTQLNSNQPQHF	TGTGCCAGCACTCAATTAAATAGCAATCAGCCCCAGCATTTT
TRBV19	TRBJ2-7	many	.	CASSIGKSYEQYF	TGTGCCAGTAGTATAGGCAAGTCCTACGAGCAGTACTTC
TRBV7-2	TRBJ1-2	.	TRBD1	CASSRQGAKYGYTF	TGTGCCAGCAGCCGGCAGGGGGCGAAGTATGGCTACACCTTC
TRBV10-3	TRBJ1-1	.	.	CAISEGGGTEAFF	TGTGCCATCAGTGAGGGGGGAGGGACTGAAGCTTTCTTT
TRBV7-8	TRBJ1-2	many	.	CASSTWGRGGYTF	TGTGCCAGCAGCACATGGGGCAGAGGAGGCTACACCTTC
TRBV7-6	TRBJ2-7	.	TRBD2	CASSPSGNSYEQYF	TGTGCCAGCAGCCCTAGCGGGAACTCCTACGAGCAGTACTTC
TRBV10-3	TRBJ1-2	.	TRBD1	CAISEAGGDAYTF	TGTGCCATCAGTGAAGCAGGGGGAGATGCCTACACCTTC
TRBV20-1	TRBJ2-1	.	.	CSARGRGGTEQFF	TGCAGTGCTAGAGGAAGGGGGGGGACGGAGCAGTTCTTC
TRBV7-3	TRBJ2-7	.	.	CASSYTSPASSGEQYF	TGTGCCAGCAGTTATACCAGCCCAGCCAGCTCCGGCGAGCAGTACTTC
TRBV2	TRBJ2-3	.	.	CASSKASIPHDQQYF	TGTGCCAGCAGCAAGGCGTCCATCCCACACGATCAGCAGTATTTT
TRBV7-9	TRBJ1-6	.	TRBD1	CASSLAWTGVFPVHF	TGTGCCAGCAGCCTAGCTTGGACAGGGGTTTTCCCCGTGCACTTT
TRBV6-2/TRBV6-3	TRBJ2-5	many	.	CASSSLRGGPRTQYF	TGTGCCAGCAGTTCGTTGAGAGGGGGGCCAAGGACCCAGTACTTC
TRBV9	TRBJ2-1	few	TRBD1	CASSGKGAWSYNEQFF	TGTGCCAGCAGCGGTAAGGGGGCATGGTCCTACAATGAGCAGTTCTTC
TRBV29-1	TRBJ2-7	.	.	CSALGDPDYEQYF	TGCAGCGCCCTAGGGGATCCGGACTACGAGCAGTACTTC
TRBV11-2	TRBJ1-5	.	TRBD1	CASSLVDRTGYVGNQPQHF	TGTGCCAGCAGCTTAGTGGACAGGACAGGGTACGTAGGCAATCAGCCCCAGCATTTT
TRBV2	TRBJ2-7	.	TRBD1	CASTDTSGTGLYEQYF	TGTGCCAGCACCGACACCTCCGGGACAGGTCTCTACGAGCAGTACTTC
TRBV5-1	TRBJ2-5	.	.	CASTVAGVDKQGAEETQYF	TGCGCCAGCACCGTAGCGGGGGTAGACAAGCAGGGGGCAGAAGAGACCCAGTACTTC
TRBV18	TRBJ2-3	many	.	CASSPPMGTDTQYF	TGTGCCAGCTCACCACCTATGGGCACAGATACGCAGTATTTT
TRBV11-2	TRBJ2-2	many	.	CASSLSRSTGELFF	TGTGCCAGCAGCTTAAGCCGGAGCACCGGGGAGCTGTTTTTT
TRBV6-1	TRBJ1-1	many	TRBD1	CASSIRGGEDTEAFF	TGTGCCAGCAGTATACGAGGGGGCGAGGACACTGAAGCTTTCTTT
TRBV7-2	TRBJ2-7	.	TRBD1	CASSLEQGAYGQYF	TGTGCCAGCAGTTTAGAGCAGGGGGCTTACGGGCAGTACTTC
TRBV10-3	TRBJ1-6	.	TRBD1	CAIKGAGGNSHLHF	TGTGCCATCAAGGGGGCTGGGGGCAACTCGCACCTCCACTTT
TRBV12-5	TRBJ2-5	.	TRBD2	CASSVFRGGVETQYF	TGTGCCAGCAGCGTCTTCCGCGGGGGGGTTGAGACCCAGTACTTC
TRBV6-1	TRBJ1-3	few	.	CASSRDLAGGNTIYF	TGTGCCAGCAGTAGAGATCTGGCCGGGGGGAACACCATATATTTT
TRBV20-1	TRBJ1-3	.	TRBD1	CSAGTGDISPIYF	TGCAGTGCTGGGACAGGGGATATCAGCCCCATATATTTT
TRBV2	TRBJ1-2	.	TRBD1	CASRGGQGESFTF	TGTGCCAGCAGAGGAGGACAGGGTGAAAGCTTCACTTTC
TRBV14	TRBJ1-2	.	TRBD1	CASSPPGQNYGYTF	TGTGCCAGCAGCCCACCGGGACAGAACTATGGCTACACCTTC
TRBV7-8	TRBJ1-5	.	.	CASSFSGKAMPTPHF	TGTGCCAGCAGCTTCAGCGGGAAGGCTATGCCTACACCTCATTTT
TRBV2	TRBJ2-5	few	.	CASSDLIQETQYF	TGTGCCAGCAGTGATCTGATTCAAGAGACCCAGTACTTC
TRBV7-4	TRBJ2-7	many	.	CASSSCPYEQYF	TGTGCCAGCAGCTCGTGTCCCTACGAGCAGTACTTC
TRBV6-6	TRBJ1-2	.	.	CASRRSDGARGYTF	TGTGCCAGCCGGCGGTCCGATGGCGCGAGGGGCTACACCTTC
TRBV7-2	TRBJ1-1	.	.	CASSLGPMNTFF	TGTGCCAGCAGCCTTGGCCCAATGAACACTTTCTTT
TRBV9	TRBJ1-2	few	.	CASSVDLGWAYTF	TGTGCCAGCAGCGTAGATCTGGGGTGGGCCTACACCTTC
TRBV2	TRBJ2-5	.	.	CASSQPCDRLSALQYF	TGTGCCAGCAGCCAACCCTGCGACCGCCTATCAGCGCTCCAGTACTTC
TRBV5-1	TRBJ1-2	.	.	CASSLDRADSRYGYTF	TGTGCCAGCAGCTTAGACCGGGCCGACAGTCGGTATGGCTACACCTTC
TRBV5-6	TRBJ2-7	.	TRBD2	CASSLTSGVEEYF	TGTGCCAGCAGCTTGACAAGCGGGGTGGAGGAGTACTTC
TRBV7-9	TRBJ2-5	many	TRBD2	CASSPGLGWPTETQYF	TGTGCCAGCAGCCCCGGACTAGGTTGGCCTACTGAGACCCAGTACTTC
TRBV19	TRBJ2-2	.	.	CASSILGLRTGELFF	TGTGCCAGTAGTATCCTCGGCTTACGCACCGGGGAGCTGTTTTTT
TRBV10-3	TRBJ1-2	.	.	CAISEPDRFGYTF	TGTGCCATCAGTGAGCCCGACAGGTTCGGCTACACCTTC
TRBV7-8	TRBJ2-2	many	.	CASSLRQNTGELFF	TGTGCCAGCAGCTTACGCCAGAACACCGGGGAGCTGTTTTTT
TRBV5-1	TRBJ2-3	.	TRBD1	CASSSGQGDNTDTQYF	TGCGCCAGCAGCTCGGGACAGGGGGATAACACAGATACGCAGTATTTT
TRBV20-1	TRBJ2-7	.	.	CSPKEVGRYEQYF	TGCAGCCCCAAGGAAGTGGGCCGGTACGAGCAGTACTTC
TRBV7-2	TRBJ1-5	.	.	CAISLDRGSQPQHF	TGTGCCATTAGCTTAGATAGGGGCAGTCAGCCCCAGCATTTT
TRBV7-9	TRBJ1-1	few	.	CASNLNTEAFF	TGTGCCAGCAACCTGAACACTGAAGCTTTCTTT
TRBV2	TRBJ1-2	few	.	CASSELASNYGYTF	TGTGCCAGCAGTGAATTAGCCAGCAACTATGGCTACACCTTC
TRBV10-3	TRBJ2-5	.	.	CASSRGGNQPQYF	TGTGCCAGCAGCAGAGGGGGGAATCAGCCCCAGTACTTC
TRBV7-9	TRBJ1-2	many	.	CASSPGTGRLDGYTF	TGTGCCAGCAGCCCAGGAACAGGAAGATTAGATGGCTACACCTTC
TRBV12-3/TRBV12-4	TRBJ2-3	.	.	CARERSFRAIDTQYF	TGTGCCAGAGAACGATCCTTCAGGGCCATAGATACGCAGTATTTT
TRBV20-1	TRBJ1-1	.	.	CSAFQGCGYIF	TGCAGTGCGTTCCAGGGGTGTGGCTACATCTTT
TRBV7-2	TRBJ1-6	.	.	CASSASEVGRSSPLHF	TGTGCCAGCAGCGCCTCCGAGGTAGGGCGTTCTTCCCCCCTCCACTTT
TRBV7-7	TRBJ1-5	.	.	CASSPGTGPTATPHF	TGTGCTAGCAGCCCTGGGACGGGTCCCACGGCGACACCTCATTTT
TRBV9	TRBJ1-5	.	.	CASSGAEIDTEAQHF	TGTGCCAGCAGCGGAGCTGAGATCGATACTGAAGCTCAGCATTTT
TRBV20-1	TRBJ2-6	many	.	CSARLSGANVLTF	TGCAGTGCTAGACTCTCTGGGGCCAACGTCCTGACTTTC
TRBV5-5	TRBJ2-2	.	TRBD2	CASSIGRLAANTGELFF	TGTGCCAGCAGCATTGGCCGACTAGCGGCGAACACCGGGGAGCTGTTTTTT
TRBV2	TRBJ1-6	.	.	CASSDEGLRDNSPLHF	TGTGCCAGCAGTGATGAGGGTCTGAGAGATAATTCACCCCTCCACTTT
TRBV12-3/TRBV12-4	TRBJ2-5	many	.	CASGVADRGETQYF	TGTGCCTCCGGGGTGGCGGACCGAGGGGAGACCCAGTACTTC
TRBV20-1	TRBJ1-2	once	.	CSARKQDGNGYTF	TGCAGTGCGCGTAAGCAGGATGGAAACGGCTACACCTTC
TRBV7-2	TRBJ1-3	.	TRBD1	CASSLGGQGAGNSIYF	TGTGCCAGTAGCTTAGGTGGTCAGGGGGCTGGGAATTCAATATATTTT
TRBV29-1	TRBJ1-1	few	TRBD1	CSAVTGEGTEAFF	TGCAGCGCCGTGACAGGGGAGGGTACTGAAGCTTTCTTT